This TCR beta chain was identified during a study of OX40 agonist ivuxolimab in advanced cancers. Across the whole study: An anti-OX40 (CD134) antibody with agonistic activity, ivuxolimab, was administered to patients.

Data came from immunoSEQ multiplex PCR; TCRdb stores just in-frame clones and leaves some out. The table shows tens of thousands of clones, with less than 90% occurring only once. Study-level points and caveats: Clonal expansion among partial responders at 0.1-3.0 mg/kg ranked near the lowest. Normalized expansion of T-cell clones was also low for some nonresponders.

Only a few counts were recorded for this clone. The antigen is undetermined. Germline-derived CDR1 and CDR2 are SGHAT and FQNNGV. This CDR3 comprises 16 residues. The V and J ends lost 7 bases and 0 bases, in that order; junction bases with no gene match: 9. The rearrangement joins TRBV11-2 to TRBJ1-2; 9 nucleotides agree with TRBD1. This receptor was obtained from an adult with an advanced solid tumor such as melanoma, head and neck, liver or kidney cancer. This specimen consisted of CD4+ or CD8+ T cells sorted from blood, obtained in a trial of the OX40 agonist ivuxolimab. CDR3 bases: TGTGCCAGCACCACACTACAGGGGGCGACTAACTATGGCTACACCTTC. Its translation is CASTTLQGATNYGYTF.